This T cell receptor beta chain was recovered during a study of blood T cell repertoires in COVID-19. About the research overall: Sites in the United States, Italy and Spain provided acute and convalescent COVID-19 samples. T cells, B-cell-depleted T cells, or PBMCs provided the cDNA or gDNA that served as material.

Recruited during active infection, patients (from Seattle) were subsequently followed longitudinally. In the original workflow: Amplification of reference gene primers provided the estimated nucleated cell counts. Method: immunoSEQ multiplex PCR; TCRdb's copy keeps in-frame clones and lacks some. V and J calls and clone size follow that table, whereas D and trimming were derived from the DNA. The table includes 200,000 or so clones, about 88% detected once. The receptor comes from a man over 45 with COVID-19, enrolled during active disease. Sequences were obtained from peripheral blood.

This chain's CDR3 is CASSYGGSVSNEQFF. The CDR3 DNA follows: TGTGCCAGCAGTTATGGCGGGAGCGTTTCCAATGAGCAGTTCTTC. The rearrangement uses TRBV6-6 and TRBJ2-1, with 7 nucleotides matching TRBD2. The junction had 8 bases not matched to a gene; V was cut back by 3 bases and J by 6 bases. Germline-derived CDR1 and CDR2 are MNHNY and SVGAGI (reference sequence). CDR3 length: 15 amino acids.